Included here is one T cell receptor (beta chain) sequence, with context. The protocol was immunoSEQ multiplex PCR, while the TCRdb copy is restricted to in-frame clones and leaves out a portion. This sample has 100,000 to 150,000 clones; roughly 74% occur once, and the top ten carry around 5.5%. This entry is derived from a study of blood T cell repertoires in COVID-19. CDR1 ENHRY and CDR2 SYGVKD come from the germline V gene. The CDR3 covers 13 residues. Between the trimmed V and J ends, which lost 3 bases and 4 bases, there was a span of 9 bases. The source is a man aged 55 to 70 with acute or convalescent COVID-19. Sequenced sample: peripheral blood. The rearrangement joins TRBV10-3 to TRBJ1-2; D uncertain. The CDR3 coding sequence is TGTGCCATCAGTGAAGAGGGATCCTATGGCTACACCTTC. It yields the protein CAISEEGSYGYTF.